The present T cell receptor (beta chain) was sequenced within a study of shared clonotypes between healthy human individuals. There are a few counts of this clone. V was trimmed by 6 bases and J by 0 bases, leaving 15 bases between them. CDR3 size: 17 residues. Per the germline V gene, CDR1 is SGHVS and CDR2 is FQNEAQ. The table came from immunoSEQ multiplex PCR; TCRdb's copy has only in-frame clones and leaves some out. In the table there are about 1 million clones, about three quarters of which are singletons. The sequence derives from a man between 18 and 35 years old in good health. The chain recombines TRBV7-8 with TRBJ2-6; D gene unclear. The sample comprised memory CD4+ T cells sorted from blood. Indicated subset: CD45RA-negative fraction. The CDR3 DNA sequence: TGTGCCAGCAGGCGTCTGTCGGAATTCTCTGGGGCCAACGTCCTGACTTTC. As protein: CASRRLSEFSGANVLTF.